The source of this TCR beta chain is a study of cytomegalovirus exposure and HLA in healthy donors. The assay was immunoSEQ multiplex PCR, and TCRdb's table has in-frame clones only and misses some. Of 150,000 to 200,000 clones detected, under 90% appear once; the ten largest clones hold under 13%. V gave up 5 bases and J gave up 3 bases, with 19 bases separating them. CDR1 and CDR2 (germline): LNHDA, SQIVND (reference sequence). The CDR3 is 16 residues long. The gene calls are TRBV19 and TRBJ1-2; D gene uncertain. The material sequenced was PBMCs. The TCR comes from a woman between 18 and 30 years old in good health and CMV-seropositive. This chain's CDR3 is CASSDPAAAVYYGYTF. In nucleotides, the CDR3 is TGTGCCAGTAGTGACCCGGCGGCAGCCGTCTACTATGGCTACACCTTC.